This TCR beta chain was observed in a study of cytomegalovirus exposure and HLA in healthy donors. Study-level information: The Caucasian-associated ancestry cluster held roughly 78% of over 350 genotyped donors.

Donors likely had unrecorded immune exposures despite being nominally healthy when sampled. Trimming shortened V by 4 bases and J by 3 bases, and 8 bases separated the two germline ends. Germline CDR1 MRHNA, CDR2 SNTAGT. The CDR3 sequence is 13 residues long. Comments on this clone: Its matching antigen is unknown.

Study outcomes and limitations: The study put some 150 TCR beta chains on its list as cytomegalovirus-associated. Most subjects' HLA-A and HLA-B alleles were reportedly predicted from TCR beta sequences.

13 Jbeta primers and 60 Vbeta primers were used for the PCR. The table came from immunoSEQ multiplex PCR; TCRdb's copy has only in-frame clones and leaves some out. The table lists 90,000 to 150,000 clones. This clonotype originated in a man between 18 and 35 years old in good health and CMV-seronegative. This chain joins TRBV6-4 and TRBJ2-3; D is perhaps TRBD2 (6 bases). The sequenced material came from PBMCs. CDR3 sequence: CASSAGATDTQYF. The DNA for the CDR3 is TGTGCCAGCAGTGCGGGAGCGACAGATACGCAGTATTTT.